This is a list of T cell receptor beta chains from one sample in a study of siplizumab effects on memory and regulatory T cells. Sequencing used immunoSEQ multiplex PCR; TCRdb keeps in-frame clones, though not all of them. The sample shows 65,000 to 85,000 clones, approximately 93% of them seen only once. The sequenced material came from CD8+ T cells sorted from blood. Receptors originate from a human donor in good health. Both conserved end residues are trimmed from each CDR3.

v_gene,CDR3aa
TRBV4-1,ASSHPGHRSSYEQY
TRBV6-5,ASSYSAGGVNQPQH
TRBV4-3,ASSQGQVSAYGYT
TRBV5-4,ATYAGGLTDTQY
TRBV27,ASRGVSSYEQY
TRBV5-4,ASSLGGYEQY
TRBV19,ASSIPPGIYLGTEAF
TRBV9,ASSKSLDMMNTGELF
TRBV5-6,ASSSGNRETQY
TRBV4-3,ASSQALAGAGGNEQF
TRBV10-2,ASSEQDIIYEQY
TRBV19,ASTGDRAGANVLT
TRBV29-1,SVDFRGLEYGYT
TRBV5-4,ASSFWTEGTDTQY
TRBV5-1,ASSLDGSSYEQY
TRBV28,ASSLPTAYSGNTIY
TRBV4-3,ASSQGTQTREQY
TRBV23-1,ASSPTRDRSQETQY
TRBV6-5,ASSYSDQGDDYGYT
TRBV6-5,ASSYVFGQAPYGYT
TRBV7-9,ASSLDTGWSRDTEAF
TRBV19,ASSQGLANEQF
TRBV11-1,ASSLAGRTSYGYT
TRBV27,ASSPSGGAWSQETQY
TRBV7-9,ASSPLPGHNEQF
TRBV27,ASSFLGYENTEAF
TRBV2,ASSEWGTDQPQH
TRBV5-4,ASSLVGGTGRFSYNEQF
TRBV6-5,ASSYSPQGRSPLH
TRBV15,ATSRDRVYEQY
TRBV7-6,ASTLHRGGSYNEQF
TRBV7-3,ASSLTSGQETQY
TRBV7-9,ASSLSGPRTPQY
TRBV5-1,ASSLESSVSTYEQY
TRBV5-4,ASMGGGPGSGSHEQY
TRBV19,ASSITSGGVTDTQY
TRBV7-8,ASSLDRGYEQY
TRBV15,ATSSGRINTEAF
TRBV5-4,ASSLRGVSEKLF
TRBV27,ASSFTGGSYEQY
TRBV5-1,ASSLVSQEYPSGANVLT
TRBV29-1,SVEVVLPADGLQETQY
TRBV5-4,ASSPGGGDTDTQY
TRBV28,ASSLPGTDYGYT
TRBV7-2,ASSPGYGYT